These T cell receptor beta chains were read from a single sample in a study of blood T cell repertoires in COVID-19. Only in-frame clones appear in the TCRdb table, and some are missing; sequencing was by immunoSEQ multiplex PCR. This table has 55,000 to 80,000 clones, 81% appearing once. The sequencing input was peripheral blood. The source is a human donor in a cohort sampled during active COVID-19. The CDR3 runs from the conserved cysteine through the conserved F or W. The D gene is left open where the match is weak. The size field is filled for only some rows; it gives once, few, many or a size class.

clone_size j_call v_call d_call cdr3_aa cdr3_nt
NA TRBJ2-1 TRBV6-5 NA CASSFGQYNEQFF TGTGCCAGCAGTTTCGGACAGTACAATGAGCAGTTCTTC
NA TRBJ2-1 TRBV9 NA CASSVDAALYNEQFF TGTGCCAGCAGCGTAGACGCGGCGTTATACAATGAGCAGTTCTTC
NA TRBJ1-2 TRBV7-2 NA CASSATGVGGYTF TGTGCCAGCAGCGCCACAGGAGTGGGAGGCTACACCTTC
NA TRBJ1-1 TRBV18 NA CASSPGGKDTEAFF TGTGCCAGCTCCCCGGGGGGAAAGGACACTGAAGCTTTCTTT
NA TRBJ2-3 TRBV4-1 NA CASSQYDGGGTDTQYF TGCGCCAGCAGCCAATATGATGGCGGGGGCACAGATACGCAGTATTTT
NA TRBJ2-1 TRBV6-2/TRBV6-3 NA CASSYDFWASEQFF TGTGCCAGCAGTTACGATTTTTGGGCTAGCGAGCAGTTCTTC
NA TRBJ1-2 TRBV3-1/TRBV3-2 TRBD1 CASSHLGQGGGYTF TGTGCCAGCAGCCATCTGGGACAGGGGGGTGGCTACACCTTC
once TRBJ1-5 TRBV3-1/TRBV3-2 TRBD1 CASSQDQGTGPLYSNQPQHF TGTGCCAGCAGCCAAGATCAGGGGACAGGTCCTCTATATAGCAATCAGCCCCAGCATTTT
NA TRBJ1-4 TRBV7-9 NA CASSLAPTGSGEKLFF TGTGCCAGCAGCTTAGCCCCCACAGGTTCAGGGGAAAAACTGTTTTTT
NA TRBJ1-6 TRBV5-6 NA CASSTGWDSPLHF TGTGCCAGCAGTACAGGGTGGGATTCACCCCTCCACTTT
NA TRBJ1-5 TRBV19 NA CASSHADKNQPQHF TGTGCCAGTAGTCATGCCGACAAGAATCAGCCCCAGCATTTT
NA TRBJ2-5 TRBV28 TRBD1 CASSSIDRGRTETQYF TGTGCCAGCAGTTCTATCGACAGGGGGCGTACAGAGACCCAGTACTTC
NA TRBJ1-5 TRBV11-1 NA CASSLARDSLQHF TGTGCCAGCAGCTTAGCAAGAGACAGCCTTCAGCATTTT
medium-sized TRBJ1-2 TRBV19 TRBD1 CASSIRQGGQGYTF TGTGCCAGTAGTATCCGACAGGGAGGACAAGGCTACACCTTC
NA TRBJ1-2 TRBV5-1 TRBD1 CASSSSGGDGYTF TGCGCCAGCAGCTCCTCAGGGGGCGATGGCTACACCTTC
NA TRBJ2-1 TRBV6-5 NA CASRTESPFGQFF TGTGCCAGCAGGACAGAGTCCCCGTTCGGGCAGTTCTTC
NA TRBJ2-7 TRBV14 NA CASSPLAGGPYEQYF TGTGCCAGCAGCCCCCTAGCCGGAGGGCCTTACGAGCAGTACTTC
NA TRBJ2-3 TRBV6-2/TRBV6-3 NA CASSYSSSDVNTQYF TGTGCCAGCAGTTACTCGTCTAGCGACGTAAATACGCAGTATTTT
NA TRBJ2-7 TRBV19 NA CASSIPSPLAKSSPYEQYF TGTGCCAGTAGTATACCCTCTCCTCTAGCGAAAAGTTCCCCCTACGAGCAGTACTTC
NA TRBJ2-7 TRBV5-1 NA CASSSGLRSSYEQYF TGCGCCAGCAGCTCGGGACTCCGGAGCTCCTACGAGCAGTACTTC
few TRBJ1-5 TRBV30 NA CAWSVLGDSNQPQHF TGTGCCTGGAGTGTATTAGGGGATAGCAATCAGCCCCAGCATTTT